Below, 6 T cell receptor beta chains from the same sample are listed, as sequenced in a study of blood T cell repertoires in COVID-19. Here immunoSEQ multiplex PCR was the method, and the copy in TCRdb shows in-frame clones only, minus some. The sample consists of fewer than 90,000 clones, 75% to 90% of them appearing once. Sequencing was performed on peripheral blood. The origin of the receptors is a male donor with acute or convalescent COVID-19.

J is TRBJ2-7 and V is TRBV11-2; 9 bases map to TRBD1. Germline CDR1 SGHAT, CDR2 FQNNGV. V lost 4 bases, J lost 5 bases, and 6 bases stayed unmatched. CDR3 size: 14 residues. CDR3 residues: CASSYGQGLNEQYF. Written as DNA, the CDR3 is TGTGCCAGCAGCTACGGACAGGGGTTGAACGAGCAGTACTTC.

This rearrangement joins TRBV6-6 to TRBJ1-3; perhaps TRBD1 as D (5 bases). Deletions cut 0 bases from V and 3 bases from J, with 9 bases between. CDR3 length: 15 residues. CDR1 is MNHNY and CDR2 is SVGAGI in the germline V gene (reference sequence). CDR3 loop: CASSYSSGGGNTIYF. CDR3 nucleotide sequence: TGTGCCAGCAGTTACTCGTCCGGGGGTGGAAACACCATATATTTT.

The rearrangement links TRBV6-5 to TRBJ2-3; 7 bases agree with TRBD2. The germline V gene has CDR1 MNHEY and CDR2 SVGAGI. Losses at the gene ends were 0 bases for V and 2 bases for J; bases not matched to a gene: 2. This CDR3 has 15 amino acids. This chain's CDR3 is CASSYSGTNTDTQYF. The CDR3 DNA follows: TGTGCCAGCAGTTACTCGGGGACTAACACAGATACGCAGTATTTT.

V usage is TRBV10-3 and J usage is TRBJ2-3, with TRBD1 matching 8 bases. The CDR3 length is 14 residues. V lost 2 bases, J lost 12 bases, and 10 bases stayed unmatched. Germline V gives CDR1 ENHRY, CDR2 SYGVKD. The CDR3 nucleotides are TGTGCCATCAGTGAGAGGACAGGGAGATCGGCCCAGTATTTT. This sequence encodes CAISERTGRSAQYF.

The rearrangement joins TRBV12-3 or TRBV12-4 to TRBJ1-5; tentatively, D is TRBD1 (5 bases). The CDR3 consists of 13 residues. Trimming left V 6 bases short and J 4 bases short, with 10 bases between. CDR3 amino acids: CASSLRVNQPQHF. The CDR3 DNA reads TGTGCCAGCAGCCTCAGGGTGAATCAGCCCCAGCATTTT.

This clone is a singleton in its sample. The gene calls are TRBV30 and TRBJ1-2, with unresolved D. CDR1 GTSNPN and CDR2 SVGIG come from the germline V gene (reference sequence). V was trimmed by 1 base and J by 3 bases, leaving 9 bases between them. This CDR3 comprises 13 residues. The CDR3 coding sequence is TGTGCCTGGAGTGGAGGCGGGGACTATGGCTACACCTTC. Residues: CAWSGGGDYGYTF.